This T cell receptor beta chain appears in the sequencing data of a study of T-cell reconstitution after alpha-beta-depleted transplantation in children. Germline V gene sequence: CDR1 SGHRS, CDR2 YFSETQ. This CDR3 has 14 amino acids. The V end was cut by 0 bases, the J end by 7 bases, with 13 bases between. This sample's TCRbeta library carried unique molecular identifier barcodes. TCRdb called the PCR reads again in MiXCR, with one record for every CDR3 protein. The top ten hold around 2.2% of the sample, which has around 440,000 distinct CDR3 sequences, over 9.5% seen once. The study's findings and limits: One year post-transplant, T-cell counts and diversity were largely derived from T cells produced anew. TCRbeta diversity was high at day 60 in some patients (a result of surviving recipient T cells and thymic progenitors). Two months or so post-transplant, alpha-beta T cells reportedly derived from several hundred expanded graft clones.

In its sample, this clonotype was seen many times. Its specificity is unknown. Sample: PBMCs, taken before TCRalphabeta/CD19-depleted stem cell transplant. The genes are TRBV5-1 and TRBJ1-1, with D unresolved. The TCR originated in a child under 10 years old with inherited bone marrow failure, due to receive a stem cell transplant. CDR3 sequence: CASSLVREDGEAFF. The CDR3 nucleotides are TGCGCCAGCAGCTTGGTAAGAGAGGACGGTGAAGCTTTCTTT.